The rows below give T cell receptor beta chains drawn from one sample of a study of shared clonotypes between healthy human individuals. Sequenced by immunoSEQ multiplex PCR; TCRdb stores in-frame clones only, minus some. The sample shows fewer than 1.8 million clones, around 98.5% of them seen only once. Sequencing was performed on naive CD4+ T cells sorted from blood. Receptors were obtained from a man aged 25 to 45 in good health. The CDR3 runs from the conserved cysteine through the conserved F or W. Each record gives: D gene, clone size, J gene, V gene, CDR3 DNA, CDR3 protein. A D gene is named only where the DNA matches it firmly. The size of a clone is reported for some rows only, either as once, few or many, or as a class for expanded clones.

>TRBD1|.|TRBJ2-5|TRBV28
TGTGCCAGCAGCCCAACCAAGGACAGGGGAAAGCGAGAGACCCAGTACTTC
CASSPTKDRGKRETQYF
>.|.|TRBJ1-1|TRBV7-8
TGTGCCAGCAGCCCCCGGGGCCCTTGGACTGAAGCTTTCTTT
CASSPRGPWTEAFF
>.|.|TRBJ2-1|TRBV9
TGTGCCAGCAGCGTAAGCGGGAATGAGCAGTTCTTC
CASSVSGNEQFF
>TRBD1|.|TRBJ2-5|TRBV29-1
TGCAGCGTTATACAGGGGGGCCAAGAGACCCAGTACTTC
CSVIQGGQETQYF
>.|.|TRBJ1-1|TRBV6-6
TGTGCCAGCAGTTACTTCGGACAGACGAACACTGAAGCTTTCTTT
CASSYFGQTNTEAFF
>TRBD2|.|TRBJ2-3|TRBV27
TGTGCCAGCAGTCTGGGACTAGCGGGAGTGACTGATACGCAGTATTTT
CASSLGLAGVTDTQYF
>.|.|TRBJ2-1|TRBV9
TGTGCCAGCAGCGTAGAAGTAGTGGTCAGCGATGAGCAGTTCTTC
CASSVEVVVSDEQFF
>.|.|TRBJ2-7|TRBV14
TGTGCCAGCAGTCGGACGTTTTTCTACGAGCAGTACTTC
CASSRTFFYEQYF
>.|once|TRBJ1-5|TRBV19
TGTGCCAGTAGTTCGTTTAGGGCAGATAGCAATCAGCCCCAGCATTTT
CASSSFRADSNQPQHF
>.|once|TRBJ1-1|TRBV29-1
TGCAGCGTTGTCCTTCAAAAGATGAACACTGAAGCTTTCTTT
CSVVLQKMNTEAFF
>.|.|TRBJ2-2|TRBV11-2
TGTGCCAGCAGCTTGCGGACAGTGCCTATCACTACGAACACCGGGGAGCTGTTTTTT
CASSLRTVPITTNTGELFF
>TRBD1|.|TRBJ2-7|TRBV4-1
TGCGCCAGCAGCCAGAGGACAGGGCCTCCCTACGAGCAGTACTTC
CASSQRTGPPYEQYF
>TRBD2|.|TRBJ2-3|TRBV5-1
TGCGCCAGCAGCCCAAGAGCGGGAGGGCCAGATACGCAGTATTTT
CASSPRAGGPDTQYF
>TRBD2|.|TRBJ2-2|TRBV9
TGTGCCAGCAGCTTAGGACTAGCGGGAGATTCCGGGGAGCTGTTTTTT
CASSLGLAGDSGELFF
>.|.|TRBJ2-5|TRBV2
TGTGCCAGCAGTGACAGGGTGGGGGAGACCCAGTACTTC
CASSDRVGETQYF
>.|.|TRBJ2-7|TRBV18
TGTGCCAGCTCACCAGGGACAATGAGCTCCTACGAGCAGTACTTC
CASSPGTMSSYEQYF
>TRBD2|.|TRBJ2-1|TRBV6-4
TGTGCCAGCAGTTCCCTCGCGGGAGATCACAATGAGCAGTTCTTC
CASSSLAGDHNEQFF
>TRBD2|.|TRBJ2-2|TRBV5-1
TGCGCCAGCAGCATTAGGCTAGCGGGAGTCACCGGGGAGCTGTTTTTT
CASSIRLAGVTGELFF
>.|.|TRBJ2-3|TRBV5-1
TGCGCCAGCAGCTTGGCTGCCACAGATACGCAGTATTTT
CASSLAATDTQYF
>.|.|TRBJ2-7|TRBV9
TGTGCCAGCAGCGTAGAAAGCTATACCGAGCAGTACTTC
CASSVESYTEQYF
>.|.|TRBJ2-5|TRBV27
TGTGCCAGCAGAACTACTAGGGAGACCCAGTACTTC
CASRTTRETQYF
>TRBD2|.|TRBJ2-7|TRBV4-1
TGCGCCAGCAGCCAAGATTTCAGCGGGAGGGTCAAGTACTTC
CASSQDFSGRVKYF
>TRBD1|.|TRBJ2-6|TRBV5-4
TGTGCCAGCAGCCCCGAACCGGGACAGGGCTCTGGGGCCAACGTCCTGACTTTC
CASSPEPGQGSGANVLTF
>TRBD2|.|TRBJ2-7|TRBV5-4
TGTGCCAGCAGCCTTGGGCCACTAGCGGACACCTACGAGCAGTACTTC
CASSLGPLADTYEQYF
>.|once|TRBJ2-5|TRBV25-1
TGTGCCAGCAGTGCCCAGGGACAAGGCAAAGAGACCCAGTACTTC
CASSAQGQGKETQYF
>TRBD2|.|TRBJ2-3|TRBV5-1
TGCGCCAGCAGCTTGGGGACTAGCGGTAACACAGATACGCAGTATTTT
CASSLGTSGNTDTQYF
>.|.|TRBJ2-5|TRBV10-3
TGTGCCATCAGTGAACCCGACAGACCCCAAGAGACCCAGTACTTC
CAISEPDRPQETQYF
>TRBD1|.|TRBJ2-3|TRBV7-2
TGTGCCAGCGGGCACAGGGGTCGGGTGCTGCTAGATACGCAGTATTTT
CASGHRGRVLLDTQYF
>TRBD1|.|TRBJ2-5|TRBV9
TGTGCCAGCACCCCCACAGGGGGATACGGACAAGAGACCCAGTACTTC
CASTPTGGYGQETQYF
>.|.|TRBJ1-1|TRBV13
TGTGCCAGCAGCCCAGGCGGGGTGAGAGCTTTCTTT
CASSPGGVRAFF
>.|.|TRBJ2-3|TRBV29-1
TGCAGCCTCGGGGGCACCACTAGCACAGATACGCAGTATTTT
CSLGGTTSTDTQYF
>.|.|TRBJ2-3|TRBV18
TGTGCCAGCTCACTGTCAGGGAGTTACACAGATACGCAGTATTTT
CASSLSGSYTDTQYF
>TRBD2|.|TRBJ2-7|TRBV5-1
TGCGCCAGCAGCTCGCTGCTAGCGGGAGGGCCGGGCGAGCAGTACTTC
CASSSLLAGGPGEQYF
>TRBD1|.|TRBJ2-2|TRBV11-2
TGTGCCAGCAGCCCACAGGGGGCGGGCACCGGGGAGCTGTTTTTT
CASSPQGAGTGELFF
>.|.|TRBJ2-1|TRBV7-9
TGTGCCAGCATTATCCGGGACAACTACAATGAGCAGTTCTTC
CASIIRDNYNEQFF
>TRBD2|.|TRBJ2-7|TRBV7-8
TGTGCCAGCAGCCCCTCGGGGCGGGAGGGCCACGAGCAGTACTTC
CASSPSGREGHEQYF
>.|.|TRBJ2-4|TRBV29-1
TGCAGCCTTGAGGCAGGGGACGGCATTCAGTACTTC
CSLEAGDGIQYF
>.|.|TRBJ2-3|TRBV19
TGTGCCTCGAACCGGGGGTCCTACACAGATACGCAGTATTTT
CASNRGSYTDTQYF
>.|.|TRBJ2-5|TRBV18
TGTGCCAGCTCACCAGGACATTTGAAAGAGACCCAGTACTTC
CASSPGHLKETQYF
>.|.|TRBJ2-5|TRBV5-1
TGCGCCAGCAGCTTGGGGGCATCAGAGACCCAGTACTTC
CASSLGASETQYF
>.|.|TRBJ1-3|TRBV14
TGTGCCAGCGGACATAAAGGAAACACCATATATTTT
CASGHKGNTIYF
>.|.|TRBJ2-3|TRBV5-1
TGCGCCAGTAAAGCGACAGATACGCAGTATTTT
CASKATDTQYF
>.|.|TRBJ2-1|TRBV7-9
TGTGCCACACGACAGAGCGGTCGTCAGACCTACAATGAGCAGTTCTTC
CATRQSGRQTYNEQFF
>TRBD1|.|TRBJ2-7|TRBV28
TGTGCCAGCAGACGGGACAGGGCCTACGAGCAGTACTTC
CASRRDRAYEQYF
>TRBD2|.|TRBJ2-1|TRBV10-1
TGCGCCAGCAGTGAAACTAGCGGGGGATACAATGAGCAGTTCTTC
CASSETSGGYNEQFF
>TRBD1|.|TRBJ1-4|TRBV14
TGTGCCAGCAGCCAACCCCGACAGGGGATTAATGAAAAACTGTTTTTT
CASSQPRQGINEKLFF
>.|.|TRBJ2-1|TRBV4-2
TGTGCCAGCAGCCAATTTACCAACAATGAGCAGTTCTTC
CASSQFTNNEQFF
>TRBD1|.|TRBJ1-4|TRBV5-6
TGTGCCAGCAGCGGGGGACAGAGGGTCTCTAATGAAAAACTGTTTTTT
CASSGGQRVSNEKLFF